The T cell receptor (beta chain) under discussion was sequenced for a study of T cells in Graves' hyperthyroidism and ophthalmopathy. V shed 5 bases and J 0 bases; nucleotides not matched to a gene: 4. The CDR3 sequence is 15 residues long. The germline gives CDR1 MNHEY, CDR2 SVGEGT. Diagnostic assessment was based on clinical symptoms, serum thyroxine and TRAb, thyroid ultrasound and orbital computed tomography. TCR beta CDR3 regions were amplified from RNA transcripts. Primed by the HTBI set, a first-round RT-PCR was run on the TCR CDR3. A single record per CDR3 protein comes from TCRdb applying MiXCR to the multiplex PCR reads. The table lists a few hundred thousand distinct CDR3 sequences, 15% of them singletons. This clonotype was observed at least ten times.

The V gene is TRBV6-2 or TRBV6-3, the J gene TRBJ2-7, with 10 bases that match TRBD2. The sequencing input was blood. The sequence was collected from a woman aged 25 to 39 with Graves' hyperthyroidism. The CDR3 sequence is CASSPTSGISYEQYF. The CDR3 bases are TGTGCCAGCAGTCCTACTAGCGGGATCTCCTACGAGCAGTACTTC.